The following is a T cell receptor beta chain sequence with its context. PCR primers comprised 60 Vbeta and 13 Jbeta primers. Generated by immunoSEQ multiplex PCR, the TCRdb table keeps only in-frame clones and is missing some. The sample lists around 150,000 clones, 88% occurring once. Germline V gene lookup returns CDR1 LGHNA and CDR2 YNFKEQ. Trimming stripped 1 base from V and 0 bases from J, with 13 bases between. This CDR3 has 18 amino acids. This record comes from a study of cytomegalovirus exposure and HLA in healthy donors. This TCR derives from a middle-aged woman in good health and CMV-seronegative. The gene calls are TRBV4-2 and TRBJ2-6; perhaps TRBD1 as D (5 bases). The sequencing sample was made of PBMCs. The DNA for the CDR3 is TGTGCCAGCAGCCAAGCACCATCAGGGTACTCTGGGGCCAACGTCCTGACTTTC. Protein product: CASSQAPSGYSGANVLTF.